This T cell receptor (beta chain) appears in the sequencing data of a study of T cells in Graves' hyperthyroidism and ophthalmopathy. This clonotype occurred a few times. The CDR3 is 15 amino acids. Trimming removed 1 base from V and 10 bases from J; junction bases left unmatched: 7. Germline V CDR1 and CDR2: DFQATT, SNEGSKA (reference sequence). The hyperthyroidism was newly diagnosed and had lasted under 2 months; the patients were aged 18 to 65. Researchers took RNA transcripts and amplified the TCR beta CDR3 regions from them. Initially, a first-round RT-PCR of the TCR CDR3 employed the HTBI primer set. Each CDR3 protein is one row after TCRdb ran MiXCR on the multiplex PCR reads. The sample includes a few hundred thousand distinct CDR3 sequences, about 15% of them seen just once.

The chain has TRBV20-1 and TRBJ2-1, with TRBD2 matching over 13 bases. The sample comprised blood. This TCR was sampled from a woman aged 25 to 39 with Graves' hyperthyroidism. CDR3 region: CSARVGTSGKREQFF. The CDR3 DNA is TGCAGTGCTAGAGTCGGGACTAGCGGGAAAAGGGAGCAGTTCTTC.